This TCR beta chain was observed in a study of Tregs in tolerant kidney transplant recipients. Profiled with immunoSEQ multiplex PCR; TCRdb holds only in-frame clones, not every one. This listing includes 25,000 or so clones. The nonmyeloablative bone marrow transplants came from related graft donors, with transient mixed chimerism. The receptor comes from a human patient who received a combined kidney and bone marrow transplant. Some T cells may have originated in the graft donor. Specimen: CD4+ T cells from blood (PBMCs), collected 6 months after the transplant.

The CDR3 loop is CASSLDRVTTGELFF. The sequenced part of the CDR3 DNA is TGTGCCAGCAGTTTGGACAGGGTAACCACCGGGGAG. The V gene is TRBV2, the J gene TRBJ2-2; 8 bases fit TRBD1. The sequence runs out 3 residues before the end of the CDR3; the remainder is reconstructed from the germline J gene. The V and J ends lost 5 bases and 4 bases, in that order; junction bases with no gene match: 6. The CDR3 consists of 15 residues. CDR1 and CDR2 (germline): SNHLY, FYNNEI.